These 3 T cell receptor beta chains originate from one sample sequenced in a study of OX40 agonist ivuxolimab in advanced cancers. This table comes from immunoSEQ multiplex PCR, and its TCRdb copy is limited to in-frame clones, with some not included. This table has 75,000 to 100,000 clones, approximately 89% appearing once. The starting material was CD4+ or CD8+ T cells sorted from blood, obtained in a trial of the OX40 agonist ivuxolimab. The source is an adult with an advanced solid tumor such as melanoma, head and neck, liver or kidney cancer.

The chain carries TRBV5-1 and TRBJ1-2; 9 bases are a match to TRBD1. The CDR3 runs to 12 residues. Germline-derived CDR1 and CDR2 are SGHRS and YFSETQ. V shed 6 bases and J 5 bases; nucleotides not matched to a gene: 2. CDR3 sequence reads: CASTGQGYGYTF. CDR3 bases: TGCGCCAGCACGGGACAGGGATATGGCTACACCTTC.

J is TRBJ2-7 and V is TRBV6-6, with D perhaps matching TRBD2 (5 bases). Per germline, CDR1 MNHNY and CDR2 SVGAGI (reference sequence). The V end lost 0 bases, the J end lost 2 bases, and 11 bases lay between the germline ends. CDR3 length: 15 amino acids. The CDR3 reads CASSYSMGAPYEQYF. In nucleotides, the CDR3 is TGTGCCAGCAGTTACTCGATGGGAGCACCCTACGAGCAGTACTTC.

This chain links TRBV7-2 with TRBJ2-7; the match to TRBD1 covers 7 bases. This CDR3 spans 16 amino acids. The germline V gene encodes CDR1 SGHTA and CDR2 FQGNSA. Trimming took 3 bases from V and 7 from J; bases not matched to a gene: 15. CDR3 DNA: TGTGCCAGCAGCTTCCGACCCCCAGGGGGAGTTGTTGAGCAGTACTTC. Its protein is CASSFRPPGGVVEQYF.